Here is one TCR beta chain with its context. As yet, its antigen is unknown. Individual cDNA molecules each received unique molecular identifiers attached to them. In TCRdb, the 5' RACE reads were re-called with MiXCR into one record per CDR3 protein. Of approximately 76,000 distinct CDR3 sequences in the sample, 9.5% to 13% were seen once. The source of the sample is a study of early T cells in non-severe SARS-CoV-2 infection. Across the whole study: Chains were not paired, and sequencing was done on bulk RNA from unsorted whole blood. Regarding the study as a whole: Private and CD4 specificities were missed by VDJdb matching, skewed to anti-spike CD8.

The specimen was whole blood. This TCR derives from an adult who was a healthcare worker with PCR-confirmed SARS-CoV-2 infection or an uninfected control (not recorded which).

In DNA form, the CDR3 reads TGCGCCAGCAGTGAGATAGCCGGGACTAGGGGGATGGATGAGCAGTTCTTC. Amino acids: CASSEIAGTRGMDEQFF. V usage is TRBV10-2 and J usage is TRBJ2-1; 8 bases align to TRBD2. The length of the CDR3 is 17 residues. V shed 2 bases, J shed 8 bases, and the junction held 14 bases outside the gene matches. Germline V gives CDR1 WSHSY, CDR2 SAAADI.